This T cell receptor beta chain was profiled in a study of monozygotic twins with inflammatory bowel disease. The CDR3 runs 17 residues. Germline values: CDR1 DFQATT, CDR2 SNEGSKA (reference sequence). During cDNA synthesis, UMIs that each contained a 6-nucleotide sample barcode were added by means of template switching. TCRdb reprocessed the 5' RACE reads; each CDR3 protein has one entry and no DNA is given. This sample's table has roughly 140,000 distinct CDR3 sequences. Notes on the study in general: Especially where disease activity was present, IBD patients had fewer clonotypes in common with others than healthy twins did.

RNA in its total form was extracted from whole blood, and T cells were not sorted. As regards this clonotype: Antigen unknown.

Material for sequencing was blood. This TCR was sampled from a human donor with ulcerative colitis or Crohn's disease, or a healthy co-twin of an affected twin (not recorded which). This chain connects TRBV20-1 to TRBJ2-7; the TRBD2 assignment by TCRdb is unverifiable without DNA. CDR3 in amino acids: CSAERSGASGLSYEQYF.